This T cell receptor (beta chain) was obtained from a study of OX40 agonist ivuxolimab in advanced cancers. Study-level information: Participants, around 80% male, averaged around 64 years of age, ranging from 23 to 79.

Sequencing was performed with immunoSEQ multiplex PCR; in TCRdb, only in-frame clones are kept and a portion is missing. Of tens of thousands of clones in the sample, over 75% were seen once. Germline V gene data show CDR1 as SGHTS and CDR2 as YDEGEE. The CDR3 spans 14 residues. The V gene end was trimmed by 2 bases and the J gene end by 5 bases; junction bases not matched to a gene: 4. Source: CD4+ or CD8+ T cells sorted from blood, taken in a trial of the OX40 agonist ivuxolimab. V gene TRBV5-8 combines with J gene TRBJ1-1; 9 bases align to TRBD1. The TCR comes from an adult with an advanced solid tumor such as melanoma, head and neck, liver or kidney cancer. CDR3 amino acids: CASSLQGASTEAFF. The CDR3 DNA follows: TGTGCCAGCAGCTTACAGGGGGCAAGTACTGAAGCTTTCTTT.